This T cell receptor beta chain derives from a study of cytomegalovirus exposure and HLA in healthy donors. With 60 Vbeta and 13 Jbeta primers, the PCR was carried out. Produced via immunoSEQ multiplex PCR; TCRdb's table is partial and in-frame only. The repertoire holds around 230,000 clones, with around 80% as singletons. General study results and limits: It was likely that a cluster of highly shared sequence variants was a sequencing artifact. A later analysis by the authors found several of the most significant clusters apparently linked to common viral pathogens.

Remarks on this clone: No antigen is known for it.

V was shortened by 4 bases and J by 3 bases, with 9 bases between the two germline ends. Germline lookup yields CDR1 KGHSH and CDR2 LQKENI. The length of the CDR3 is 13 residues. V gene TRBV18 combines with J gene TRBJ1-2, with a tentative D call TRBD1 (5 bases). The sample consisted of PBMCs. The receptor was derived from a man aged 40-49 years in good health and CMV-seropositive. The CDR3 DNA is TGTGCCAGCTCACTTGGACAAGACTATGGCTACACCTTC. Encoded protein: CASSLGQDYGYTF.